The 17 T cell receptor beta chains in this list originate from one sample, sequenced in a study of control samples from healthy donors and cancer patients. Only in-frame clones appear in the TCRdb table, and some are missing; sequencing was by immunoSEQ multiplex PCR. The sample lists about 170,000 clones; 75% to 95% were seen once. The sequenced material came from blood. Receptor source: a woman between 40 and 55 years old in good health.

This chain uses TRBV11-2 with TRBJ2-7; a weak D match, TRBD2 (6 bases). The CDR3 has 15 residues. Germline CDR1 and CDR2: SGHAT and FQNNGV. The V end was cut by 0 bases, the J end by 3 bases, with 12 bases between. The CDR3 DNA reads TGTGCCAGCAGCTTAGATCGGGGAGGTCGCTACGAGCAGTACTTC. It encodes CASSLDRGGRYEQYF.

The chain couples TRBV7-9 to TRBJ2-7; TRBD2 matches at 8 bases. Trimming at V came to 2 bases and at J to 1 base, leaving 7 bases not matched to a gene. The V gene's germline CDR1 is SEHNR and CDR2 FQNEAQ (reference sequence). This CDR3 has 16 residues. Here the CDR3 reads CASSLISTGGSYEQYF. The DNA of the CDR3 is TGTGCCAGCAGCTTAATCTCAACGGGGGGGTCCTACGAGCAGTACTTC.

The chain is built from TRBV7-2 and TRBJ2-3; D tentatively fits TRBD1 or TRBD2 (5 bases each). The germline V and J ends were trimmed by 5 bases and 2 bases, with 11 bases remaining between them. Germline V gene data show CDR1 as SGHTA and CDR2 as FQGNSA. The CDR3 extends over 14 amino acids. DNA of the CDR3: TGTGCCAGCAGCCAGGGACCGTTCACAGATACGCAGTATTTT. This sequence encodes CASSQGPFTDTQYF.

This clone was counted between two and nine times. This chain connects TRBV4-1 to TRBJ1-2; D is unclear. In germline, CDR1 is MGHRA, CDR2 YSYEKL. Trimming cost V 0 bases and J 0 bases, with 8 bases left between them. This CDR3 comprises 15 residues. The CDR3 sequence is CASSQDRNSNYGYTF. The CDR3, as DNA: TGCGCCAGCAGCCAAGACAGAAATTCTAACTATGGCTACACCTTC.

This clone appeared a single time. The CDR3 region has the DNA TGTGCCAGCTCATCAATAGCGGGGGCGACCTACAATGAGCAGTTCTTC. The encoded protein is CASSSIAGATYNEQFF. The rearrangement uses TRBV18 and TRBJ2-1, with TRBD2 identical over 9 bases. The CDR3 has 16 amino acids. Germline V CDR1 and CDR2: KGHSH, LQKENI. Losses at the gene ends were 5 bases for V and 2 bases for J; bases not matched to a gene: 7.

The chain is built from TRBV2 and TRBJ1-4; perhaps TRBD1 as D (5 bases). V was cut by 2 bases and J by 13 bases, with 11 bases left in between. The CDR3 is made up of 12 amino acids. The V gene's germline CDR1 is SNHLY and CDR2 FYNNEI. CDR3 region: CASSESGTSLFF. DNA for the CDR3: TGTGCCAGCAGTGAATCCGGGACTTCACTGTTTTTT.

The chain recombines TRBV7-8 with TRBJ1-1; D call uncertain. Germline values: CDR1 SGHVS, CDR2 FQNEAQ. This CDR3 is built from 14 residues. V was pared by 1 base and J by 1 base, with 7 bases between. The CDR3 DNA reads TGTGCCAGCAGCTTAGTCCCAGGGAACACTGAAGCTTTCTTT. It codes for CASSLVPGNTEAFF.

The V call is TRBV3-1 (or the pseudogene TRBV3-2), the J call TRBJ2-1, with TRBD2 matching over 10 bases. The ends lost 4 bases at V and 7 bases at J; junction bases unmatched: 7. Germline CDR1 and CDR2: LGHDT and YNNKEL (reference sequence). The CDR3 is 15 residues long. The CDR3 coding sequence is TGTGCCAGCAGCCCCAGCGGGGGGGCGGAGAATGAGCAGTTCTTC. It codes for CASSPSGGAENEQFF.

The chain combines TRBV7-3 with TRBJ2-3, with a weak D call TRBD1 (5 bases). CDR3 length: 13 residues. Per the germline V gene, CDR1 is SGHTA and CDR2 is FQGTGA. The V end was cut by 3 bases, the J end by 6 bases, with 10 bases between. DNA of the CDR3: TGTGCCAGCAGCTTTGGGGCCTTGGATACGCAGTATTTT. This sequence encodes CASSFGALDTQYF.

DNA of the CDR3: TGTGCCAGTAGTAAGGGAGGGAATAGCAATCAGCCCCAGCATTTT. Translation: CASSKGGNSNQPQHF. This chain uses TRBV19 with TRBJ1-5; no clear D gene. The CDR3 totals 15 residues. Germline values: CDR1 LNHDA, CDR2 SQIVND (reference sequence). The germline V and J ends were trimmed by 4 bases and 0 bases, with 10 bases remaining between them. The full variable domain, rest sourced from reference TRBV19 and TRBJ1-5, is DGGITQSPKYLFRKEGQNVTLSCEQNLNHDAMYWYRQDPGQGLRLIYYSQIVNDFQKGDIAEGYSVSREKKESFPLTVTSAQKNPTAFYLCASSKGGNSNQPQHFGDGTRLSIL.

The chain recombines TRBV15 with TRBJ2-7, with D perhaps TRBD1 (6 bases). This CDR3 is 15 amino acids long. V lost 2 bases and J lost 6, with 17 bases in between. CDR1 LNHNV and CDR2 YYDKDF come from the germline V gene (reference sequence). The DNA for the CDR3 is TGTGCCACCAGCAGAACCAGGGGCTCTTCTTCCGAGCAGTACTTC. Encoded protein: CATSRTRGSSSEQYF. Full variable domain (remainder filled in from reference TRBV15 and TRBJ2-7): DAMVIQNPRYQVTQFGKPVTLSCSQTLNHNVMYWYQQKSSQAPKLLFHYYDKDFNNEADTPDNFQSRRPNTSFCFLDIRSPGLGDTAMYLCATSRTRGSSSEQYFGPGTRLTVT.

V usage is TRBV7-9 and J usage is TRBJ2-6; D is uncertain. Germline-derived CDR1 and CDR2 are SEHNR and FQNEAQ (reference sequence). The CDR3 covers 15 residues. Trimming removed 2 bases from V and 0 bases from J, with 5 bases in between. Here the CDR3 reads CASSLFDSGANVLTF. CDR3 coding DNA: TGTGCCAGCAGCTTATTTGACTCTGGGGCCAACGTCCTGACTTTC.

The V gene is TRBV5-1, the J gene TRBJ2-5, with D perhaps given as TRBD1 or TRBD2 (7 bases each). The CDR3 runs 15 residues. CDR1 is SGHRS, CDR2 YFSETQ, per germline. V lost 3 bases, J lost 5 bases, and 17 bases lay in between. The CDR3 region is CASSWGRGQGETQYF. The CDR3 region has the DNA TGCGCCAGCAGCTGGGGGAGGGGGCAGGGCGAGACCCAGTACTTC.

The CDR3 nucleotides read TGTGCCATCCAACTGGAGACCCAGTACTTC. It codes for CAIQLETQYF. J is TRBJ2-5 and V is TRBV2; D call uncertain. V was cut by 10 bases and J by 5 bases, with 8 bases left in between. Per the germline V gene, CDR1 is SNHLY and CDR2 is FYNNEI. The CDR3 is 10 amino acids.

This clone occurred once. V and J are TRBV2 and TRBJ2-5; 8 positions match TRBD1. The ends lost 5 bases at V and 5 bases at J; junction bases unmatched: 10. The V gene's germline CDR1 is SNHLY and CDR2 FYNNEI. The CDR3 has 15 residues. This CDR3 reads CASSPNGQGWETQYF. In DNA, the CDR3 is TGTGCCAGCAGTCCAAACGGACAGGGTTGGGAGACCCAGTACTTC.

In its sample, this clone was seen once. Additional DNA sequences in this sample encode the identical CDR3. The chain has TRBV19 and TRBJ1-2; D is unresolved. CDR3 size: 12 residues. Per germline, CDR1 LNHDA and CDR2 SQIVND (reference sequence). Deletions cut 3 bases from V and 2 bases from J, with 4 bases between. The CDR3 reads CASSIQNYGYTF. CDR3 DNA sequence: TGTGCCAGTAGTATCCAGAACTATGGCTACACCTTC.

A single count supports this clone. V gene TRBV4-2 combines with J gene TRBJ1-1, with D tentatively TRBD1 (5 bases). V was pared by 4 bases and J by 4 bases, with 10 bases between. Germline V CDR1 and CDR2: LGHNA, YNFKEQ. The length of the CDR3 is 13 residues. The CDR3 sequence is CASSLGDSTEAFF. CDR3 nucleotides: TGTGCCAGCAGCCTAGGGGATTCCACTGAAGCTTTCTTT.